The T cell receptor beta chain under discussion was sequenced for a study of blood T cell repertoires in COVID-19. Only one count was recorded for this clone. Here immunoSEQ multiplex PCR was the method, and the copy in TCRdb shows in-frame clones only, minus some. The table records more than 100,000 clones, almost 85% of them present only once. Sequenced: peripheral blood. The TCR comes from a woman under 40 who had recovered from COVID-19.

The DNA for the CDR3 is TGTGCCAGCGGACAGGGGGGGACCTACGAGCAGTACTTC. Encoded protein: CASGQGGTYEQYF. The chain links TRBV10-3 to TRBJ2-7; 10 nucleotides align to TRBD1. Germline V gene lookup returns CDR1 ENHRY and CDR2 SYGVKD. The CDR3 runs to 13 residues. Trimming took 10 bases from V and 2 from J; bases not matched to a gene: 5.